A selection of T cell receptor beta chains follows, all from one sample in a study of CD8+CD57+ T cells in acquired aplastic anemia. TCRdb re-derived calls from the reads in MiXCR, one entry per CDR3 protein. The sample lists some 150,000 distinct CDR3 sequences, about two thirds occurring once. Sequencing input: sorted CD4+, CD8+, or CD8+CD57+ T cells (not recorded which) from PBMCs. The receptors were sampled from a human donor with aplastic anemia. The CDR3 runs from the conserved cysteine through the conserved F or W. A D gene is named only where the DNA matches it firmly. Clone size appears in some rows only: once, few, many, or a class for an expanded clone.

CDR3aa,CDR3nt,abundance,j_gene,d_gene,len,v_gene
CASGSELGNSPLHF,TGTGCCAGCGGATCGGAGTTAGGGAATTCACCCCTCCACTTT,NA,TRBJ1-6,NA,14,TRBV5-4
CASSIGGGSYEQYF,TGTGCCAGTAGTATCGGCGGGGGCTCCTACGAGCAGTACTTC,NA,TRBJ2-7,TRBD2,14,TRBV19
CSARAGPASTYEQYF,TGCAGTGCTAGAGCCGGGCCGGCCTCCACCTACGAGCAGTACTTC,NA,TRBJ2-7,NA,15,TRBV20-1
CASSEGRQPQHF,TGTGCCAGCAGTGAAGGACGGCAGCCCCAGCATTTT,NA,TRBJ1-5,NA,12,TRBV2
CASSPGMNTGELFF,TGTGCCAGCAGCCCGGGGATGAACACCGGGGAGTTGTTTTTT,NA,TRBJ2-2,NA,14,TRBV7-9
CASSQSTGGPEQYF,TGTGCCAGCAGCCAAAGCACCGGGGGGCCCGAGCAGTACTTC,NA,TRBJ2-7,NA,14,TRBV7-2
CASSQRVGRDEQYF,TGTGCTAGCAGCCAGAGGGTAGGGAGAGACGAGCAGTACTTC,NA,TRBJ2-7,NA,14,TRBV7-7
CASSIGQSATEAFF,TGTGCCAGTAGTATAGGACAGTCGGCCACTGAAGCTTTCTTT,once,TRBJ1-1,NA,14,TRBV19
CASSLQEEQYF,TGTGCCAGCAGCCTCCAGGAGGAGCAGTACTTC,NA,TRBJ2-7,NA,11,TRBV7-8
CASSFGQGLLYEQYF,TGTGCCAGCAGCTTTGGACAGGGCCTCCTCTACGAGCAGTACTTC,NA,TRBJ2-7,TRBD1,15,TRBV7-8
CASSQELVPIEQYF,TGTGCCAGCAGCCAAGAGCTAGTTCCCATCGAGCAGTACTTC,NA,TRBJ2-7,NA,14,TRBV14
CASSTGRLSGETQYF,TGTGCCAGCAGCACGGGCCGTCTTTCCGGAGAGACCCAGTACTTC,NA,TRBJ2-5,NA,15,TRBV13
CSGIGQVYGYTF,TGCAGTGGCATCGGACAGGTCTATGGCTACACCTTC,NA,TRBJ1-2,TRBD1,12,TRBV20-1
CSALIVEGGGLYEQYF,TGCAGTGCTCTGATCGTGGAGGGGGGGGGCCTATACGAGCAGTACTTC,NA,TRBJ2-7,NA,16,TRBV20-1
CASSFGTGGDEQYF,TGTGCCAGCAGTTTCGGGACAGGTGGCGACGAGCAGTACTTC,NA,TRBJ2-7,TRBD1,14,TRBV2
CASSSLVRLAGGQADTQYF,TGTGCCAGCAGCTCCCTGGTAAGACTAGCGGGGGGGCAGGCAGATACGCAGTATTTT,once,TRBJ2-3,TRBD2,19,TRBV7-9
CASSTRRERYNEQFF,TGTGCCAGCAGCACACGGCGGGAGAGATACAATGAGCAGTTCTTC,NA,TRBJ2-1,TRBD2,15,TRBV7-8
CASSITGDGYTF,TGCGCCAGCAGCATAACAGGGGATGGCTACACCTTC,NA,TRBJ1-2,TRBD1,12,TRBV5-1
CASSESVDTEAFF,TGTGCCAGCAGTGAATCGGTGGACACTGAAGCTTTCTTT,NA,TRBJ1-1,NA,13,TRBV6-1
CATSDRYGYTF,TGTGCCACCAGTGATCGTTATGGCTACACCTTC,NA,TRBJ1-2,NA,11,TRBV24-1
CASSLTVVGNTEAFF,TGCGCCAGCAGCTTGACGGTAGTGGGTAACACTGAAGCTTTCTTT,NA,TRBJ1-1,NA,15,TRBV5-1
CATSSSRTILWETQYF,TGTGCCACCAGCAGCTCCAGGACCATCCTGTGGGAGACCCAGTACTTC,NA,TRBJ2-5,NA,16,TRBV15
CASSDPSGAYEQYF,TGCGCCAGCAGTGACCCTAGCGGGGCCTACGAGCAGTACTTC,NA,TRBJ2-7,TRBD2,14,TRBV10-1
CASTQTGAKNIQYF,TGCGCCAGCACCCAGACAGGGGCCAAAAACATTCAGTACTTC,NA,TRBJ2-4,TRBD1,14,TRBV4-3
CASTLSGEPQSTDTQYF,TGTGCCAGCACCCTTAGCGGGGAGCCTCAGAGTACAGATACGCAGTATTTT,few,TRBJ2-3,TRBD2,17,TRBV3-1
CATSDTTGTDTQYF,TGTGCCACCAGTGATACGACAGGAACAGATACGCAGTATTTT,NA,TRBJ2-3,NA,14,TRBV24-1
CAISMTEGNSPLHF,TGTGCCATCAGTATGACCGAGGGAAATTCACCCCTCCACTTT,few,TRBJ1-6,NA,14,TRBV10-3
CAIKTGSGEYEQYF,TGTGCCATCAAGACAGGGAGTGGCGAATACGAGCAGTACTTC,NA,TRBJ2-7,TRBD1,14,TRBV10-3
CASSAGGDSRIQPQHF,TGTGCCAGCAGCGCCGGCGGGGACAGCAGAATACAGCCCCAGCATTTT,NA,TRBJ1-5,TRBD1,16,TRBV9
CASGFRARDGQYF,TGTGCTAGTGGTTTTCGGGCGCGCGACGGGCAGTACTTC,NA,TRBJ2-7,NA,13,TRBV12-3/TRBV12-4
CASSYRDRVYNEQFF,TGTGCCAGCAGCTACCGGGACAGGGTCTACAATGAGCAGTTCTTC,NA,TRBJ2-1,TRBD1,15,TRBV7-9
CASGGPETQYF,TGTGCCAGCGGTGGGCCCGAGACCCAGTACTTC,NA,TRBJ2-5,NA,11,TRBV6-4
CATSSHGMDRTQPQHF,TGTGCCACCAGCAGTCATGGGATGGACAGAACCCAGCCCCAGCATTTT,NA,TRBJ1-5,NA,16,TRBV15
CSAGNRDYNEQFF,TGCAGTGCGGGGAACAGGGATTACAATGAGCAGTTCTTC,NA,TRBJ2-1,NA,13,TRBV20-1
CASSPGVEQYF,TGTGCCAGCTCACCGGGGGTCGAGCAGTACTTC,NA,TRBJ2-7,NA,11,TRBV18
CASSLFGYEQYF,TGCGCCAGCAGCTTGTTTGGCTACGAGCAGTACTTC,few,TRBJ2-7,NA,12,TRBV5-1
CSASFPGSSTEAFF,TGCAGTGCTAGTTTCCCGGGCTCGTCCACTGAAGCTTTCTTT,NA,TRBJ1-1,NA,14,TRBV20-1
CASTRGAGEQFF,TGTGCCAGCACTCGGGGGGCGGGCGAGCAGTTCTTC,NA,TRBJ2-1,NA,12,TRBV12-3/TRBV12-4
CASSHEQGRFTEAFF,TGTGCCAGCAGCCACGAGCAGGGCCGATTCACTGAAGCTTTCTTT,NA,TRBJ1-1,NA,15,TRBV7-8
CASSDGTSGYQETQYF,TGCGCCAGCAGTGATGGGACTAGCGGTTACCAAGAGACCCAGTACTTC,NA,TRBJ2-5,TRBD2,16,TRBV10-2
CASGLSQGADTGELFF,TGTGCCAGCGGTCTTAGTCAGGGGGCCGACACCGGGGAGCTGTTTTTT,NA,TRBJ2-2,TRBD1,16,TRBV7-3
CASSYAGPGANVLTF,TGTGCCAGCAGTTATGCGGGGCCTGGGGCCAACGTCCTGACTTTC,NA,TRBJ2-6,NA,15,TRBV7-2
CASSVGTGRGLDYGYTF,TGTGCCAGCAGCGTAGGGACTGGGCGGGGGTTGGACTATGGCTACACCTTC,NA,TRBJ1-2,NA,17,TRBV12-3/TRBV12-4
CATSGPGNNEQFF,TGTGCCACCTCCGGGCCCGGGAACAATGAGCAGTTCTTC,once,TRBJ2-1,NA,13,TRBV10-3
CASSVDRGTYEQYF,TGTGCCAGCAGTGTGGACAGGGGTACGTACGAGCAGTACTTC,NA,TRBJ2-7,TRBD1,14,TRBV2
CASSPTGTATRNEQFF,TGTGCCAGCAGCCCAACTGGGACAGCTACTAGGAATGAGCAGTTCTTC,few,TRBJ2-1,TRBD1,16,TRBV7-9
CATSDPGTDQPQHF,TGTGCCACCAGTGACCCGGGGACAGATCAGCCCCAGCATTTT,few,TRBJ1-5,TRBD1,14,TRBV24-1
CASSVMNSPLHF,TGTGCCAGCAGCGTAATGAATTCACCCCTCCACTTT,NA,TRBJ1-6,NA,12,TRBV9
CASSLVGAVQETQYF,TGTGCCAGCAGCTTAGTGGGAGCCGTACAAGAGACCCAGTACTTC,NA,TRBJ2-5,NA,15,TRBV7-9
CASSFGTGAFF,TGTGCCAGCAGTTTCGGGACAGGAGCTTTCTTT,NA,TRBJ1-1,TRBD1,11,TRBV12-3/TRBV12-4
CSAIEGPYNEQFF,TGCAGTGCTATAGAAGGGCCCTACAATGAGCAGTTCTTC,NA,TRBJ2-1,NA,13,TRBV20-1
CASRDRDREYEQYF,TGTGCCAGTAGGGACCGGGACAGGGAGTACGAGCAGTACTTC,NA,TRBJ2-7,TRBD1,14,TRBV19
CSARDPLSTDTQYF,TGCAGTGCTAGAGATCCCCTTAGCACAGATACGCAGTATTTT,few,TRBJ2-3,NA,14,TRBV20-1
CATAGTGFLYEQYF,TGTGCCACCGCAGGGACGGGTTTTCTCTACGAGCAGTACTTC,NA,TRBJ2-7,NA,14,TRBV5-8
CATSDFYGGDEQYF,TGTGCCACCAGTGATTTTTATGGGGGCGACGAGCAGTACTTC,NA,TRBJ2-7,NA,14,TRBV24-1
CASSLRLAGSYEQYF,TGTGCCAGCAGCCTAAGACTAGCGGGGTCCTACGAGCAGTACTTC,NA,TRBJ2-7,TRBD2,15,TRBV4-2